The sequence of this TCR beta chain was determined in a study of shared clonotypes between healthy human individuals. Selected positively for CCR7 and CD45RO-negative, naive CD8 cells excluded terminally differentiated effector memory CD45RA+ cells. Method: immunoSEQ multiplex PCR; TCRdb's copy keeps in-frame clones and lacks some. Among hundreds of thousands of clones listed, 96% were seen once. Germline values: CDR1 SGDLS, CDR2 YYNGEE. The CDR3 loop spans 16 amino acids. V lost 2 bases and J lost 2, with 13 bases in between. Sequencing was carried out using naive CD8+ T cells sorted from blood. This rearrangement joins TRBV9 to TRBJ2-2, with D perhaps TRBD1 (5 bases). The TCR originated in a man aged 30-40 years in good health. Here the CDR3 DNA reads TGTGCCAGCAGCGTTCCCAAAACAGGAAACACCGGGGAGCTGTTTTTT. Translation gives CASSVPKTGNTGELFF. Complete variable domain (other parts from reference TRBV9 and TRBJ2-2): DSGVTQTPKHLITATGQRVTLRCSPRSGDLSVYWYQQSLDQGLQFLIQYYNGEERAKGNILERFSAQQFPDLHSELNLSSLELGDSALYFCASSVPKTGNTGELFFGEGSRLTVL.